This TCR beta chain stems from a study of blood T cell repertoires in COVID-19. The count of this clone is one. Recruits, aged roughly 18 to 95 years, lived in under 25 US areas. Per the authors' pipeline: The authors estimated nucleated cell counts from reference gene primer amplification. TCRdb keeps only in-frame clones here, not all; method: immunoSEQ multiplex PCR. V, J and clone size are taken as reported in that table, and D and trimming were inferred from the DNA itself. In the table there are about 230,000 clones, around 92% of which are singletons. CDR1 is SGHRS and CDR2 is YFSETQ in the germline V gene. The CDR3 spans 14 residues. Trimming shortened V by 4 bases and J by 5 bases, and 16 bases separated the two germline ends.

The sequenced sample consisted of PBMCs or T cells enriched from blood (not recorded which). The gene calls are TRBV5-1 and TRBJ2-7; D possibly corresponds to TRBD1 (5 bases). This sequence originates from a woman aged 25 to 45 with acute COVID-19. The CDR3 reads CASSPARQGNEQYF. CDR3 coding DNA: TGCGCCAGCAGCCCGGCTCGGCAGGGTAACGAGCAGTACTTC. Full variable domain (outside the CDR3, taken from reference TRBV5-1 and TRBJ2-7): KAGVTQTPRYLIKTRGQQVTLSCSPISGHRSVSWYQQTPGQGLQFLFEYFSETQRNKGNFPGRFSGRQFSNSRSEMNVSTLELGDSALYLCASSPARQGNEQYFGPGTRLTVT.